This is a list of T cell receptor beta chains from one sample in a study of response to subunit inactivated influenza vaccine. Each CDR3 protein gets one entry after TCRdb re-called the RT-PCR reads with MiXCR. The sample holds approximately 520,000 distinct CDR3 sequences, about 25% seen once. Source: CD4+ T cells sorted from PBMCs, taken around 5 days after vaccination. The origin of the receptors is a man in his forties or fifties who received an inactivated influenza vaccine. Each CDR3 is given with its conserved first and last residue. Fields, in order: clone size, J gene, D gene, V gene, CDR3 DNA, CDR3 protein. A D gene is named only where the DNA matches it firmly. Only part of the rows carry a size: once, few, many, or a class if the clone is expanded.

abundance: -
j_gene: TRBJ2-7
d_gene: -
v_gene: TRBV20-1
CDR3nt: TGCAGTGCGGGTGGGCGGTCGAAGGACGAGCAGTACTTC
CDR3aa: CSAGGRSKDEQYF

abundance: -
j_gene: TRBJ2-1
d_gene: -
v_gene: TRBV27
CDR3nt: TGTGCCAGCAGTTTGGAAGGGGTGAGTGAGCAGTTCTTC
CDR3aa: CASSLEGVSEQFF

abundance: -
j_gene: TRBJ2-5
d_gene: TRBD1
v_gene: TRBV20-1
CDR3nt: TGCAGTGCTAGAGATGGAGACAGGGGTCTAGGAAAGACCCAGTACTTC
CDR3aa: CSARDGDRGLGKTQYF

abundance: -
j_gene: TRBJ2-4
d_gene: TRBD1
v_gene: TRBV20-1
CDR3nt: TGCAGTGCTGATGGACAGGTCCAAAACATTCAGTACTTC
CDR3aa: CSADGQVQNIQYF

abundance: -
j_gene: TRBJ1-2
d_gene: -
v_gene: TRBV20-1
CDR3nt: TGCAGTGCTAAGTCCCAGGGGCCTCGTGGCTACACCTTC
CDR3aa: CSAKSQGPRGYTF

abundance: few
j_gene: TRBJ2-5
d_gene: -
v_gene: TRBV10-3
CDR3nt: TGTGCCATCAGTACACAGGGGGGGGAGACCCAGTACTTC
CDR3aa: CAISTQGGETQYF

abundance: -
j_gene: TRBJ2-2
d_gene: -
v_gene: TRBV18
CDR3nt: TGTGCCAGCTCACCATCGCTAGCGCCGAACACCGGGGAGCTGTTTTTT
CDR3aa: CASSPSLAPNTGELFF

abundance: -
j_gene: TRBJ2-5
d_gene: TRBD1
v_gene: TRBV5-1
CDR3nt: TGCGCCAGCACCCGGGACAGGGGGTATAGAAGGTTGGAGACCCAGTACTTC
CDR3aa: CASTRDRGYRRLETQYF

abundance: -
j_gene: TRBJ2-7
d_gene: TRBD2
v_gene: TRBV11-2
CDR3nt: TGTGCCAGCAGCAATAGCGGGGGGGCTCGCGAGCAGTACTTC
CDR3aa: CASSNSGGAREQYF

abundance: -
j_gene: TRBJ2-7
d_gene: -
v_gene: TRBV7-9
CDR3nt: TGTGCCAGCAGGCGTGCCATGTACGGCAGGAACTACGAGCAGTACTTC
CDR3aa: CASRRAMYGRNYEQYF

abundance: few
j_gene: TRBJ2-1
d_gene: TRBD2
v_gene: TRBV28
CDR3nt: TGTGCCAGCAGTTTAGGTACTAGCGGGAGTCAGCAGTTCTTC
CDR3aa: CASSLGTSGSQQFF

abundance: -
j_gene: TRBJ2-5
d_gene: TRBD2
v_gene: TRBV20-1
CDR3nt: TGCAGTATGGCTAGCGGGGAGACCCAGTACTTC
CDR3aa: CSMASGETQYF

abundance: -
j_gene: TRBJ1-1
d_gene: -
v_gene: TRBV28
CDR3nt: TGTGCCAGCAGTATCACAGGAAATGAAGCTTTCTTT
CDR3aa: CASSITGNEAFF

abundance: -
j_gene: TRBJ2-3
d_gene: TRBD1
v_gene: TRBV5-1
CDR3nt: TGCGCCAGCAGCTTGGTGGGGACAGGGCAGTTCACAGATACGCAGTATTTT
CDR3aa: CASSLVGTGQFTDTQYF

abundance: few
j_gene: TRBJ1-6
d_gene: TRBD1
v_gene: TRBV12-3/TRBV12-4
CDR3nt: TGTGCCAGCAGTGCAGGGGGCGCGGGTTCACCCCTCCACTTT
CDR3aa: CASSAGGAGSPLHF

abundance: few
j_gene: TRBJ2-1
d_gene: -
v_gene: TRBV10-2
CDR3nt: TGCGCCAGTGGCGGGCAGGTTTCCTACAATGAGCAGTTCTTC
CDR3aa: CASGGQVSYNEQFF

abundance: -
j_gene: TRBJ1-1
d_gene: -
v_gene: TRBV28
CDR3nt: TGTGCAGCCGGAAGCACTGAAGCTTTCTTT
CDR3aa: CAAGSTEAFF

abundance: -
j_gene: TRBJ1-1
d_gene: -
v_gene: TRBV16
CDR3nt: TGTGCCAGCAGCCAGGGACGGATAAACACTGAAGCTTTCTTT
CDR3aa: CASSQGRINTEAFF

abundance: -
j_gene: TRBJ2-4
d_gene: -
v_gene: TRBV9
CDR3nt: TGTGCCAGCAGCGTAGACAACAGAAACATTCAGTACTTC
CDR3aa: CASSVDNRNIQYF

abundance: few
j_gene: TRBJ1-1
d_gene: TRBD1
v_gene: TRBV20-1
CDR3nt: TGCAGTGCTCGACAGGGGCCCATGAACACTGAAGCTTTCTTT
CDR3aa: CSARQGPMNTEAFF

abundance: few
j_gene: TRBJ2-3
d_gene: -
v_gene: TRBV4-1
CDR3nt: TGCGCCAGCAGCTACCGGGGGGCCGACACAGATACGCAGTATTTT
CDR3aa: CASSYRGADTDTQYF

abundance: few
j_gene: TRBJ2-7
d_gene: -
v_gene: TRBV18
CDR3nt: TGTGCCAGCTCACCTCCGGCGGTGACGGGGGAGCAGTACTTC
CDR3aa: CASSPPAVTGEQYF

abundance: -
j_gene: TRBJ2-7
d_gene: -
v_gene: TRBV4-1
CDR3nt: TGCGCCAGCAGCCAAGTGCTAGGGGGGAGAGAGCAGTACTTC
CDR3aa: CASSQVLGGREQYF

abundance: -
j_gene: TRBJ1-1
d_gene: -
v_gene: TRBV29-1
CDR3nt: TGCAGCGGTGGTAAGGGAGGTAGAACTGAAGCTTTCTTT
CDR3aa: CSGGKGGRTEAFF

abundance: few
j_gene: TRBJ2-1
d_gene: TRBD2
v_gene: TRBV5-6
CDR3nt: TGTGCCAGCTGTAAGCGGGAGGGCCTCTATGAGCAGTTCTTC
CDR3aa: CASCKREGLYEQFF

abundance: -
j_gene: TRBJ2-7
d_gene: TRBD1
v_gene: TRBV6-5
CDR3nt: TGTGCCAGCAGTTTCACGACAGGGGGCTTGTACGAGCAGTACTTC
CDR3aa: CASSFTTGGLYEQYF

abundance: -
j_gene: TRBJ1-2
d_gene: -
v_gene: TRBV11-2
CDR3nt: TGTGCCAGCAGCCCGCGGGTTCGGTTTGGCTACACCTTC
CDR3aa: CASSPRVRFGYTF

abundance: -
j_gene: TRBJ2-3
d_gene: -
v_gene: TRBV11-2
CDR3nt: TGTGCCAGCAGCTTAGATCAGAGGGGGGTCCCTTCCACAGATACGCAGTATTTT
CDR3aa: CASSLDQRGVPSTDTQYF

abundance: few
j_gene: TRBJ2-7
d_gene: TRBD1
v_gene: TRBV12-3/TRBV12-4
CDR3nt: TGTGCCTCCCAGGGGGAGTCTCACTACGAGCAGTACTTC
CDR3aa: CASQGESHYEQYF

abundance: -
j_gene: TRBJ2-7
d_gene: TRBD1
v_gene: TRBV6-1
CDR3nt: TGTGCCAGCAGTGGGGGGGACAGGGTCTACGAGCAGTACTTC
CDR3aa: CASSGGDRVYEQYF

abundance: few
j_gene: TRBJ1-4
d_gene: -
v_gene: TRBV2
CDR3nt: TGTGCCAGCAGTGAAGGGACCATTAATGAAAAACTGTTTTTT
CDR3aa: CASSEGTINEKLFF